These 21 T cell receptor beta chains originate from one sample sequenced in a study of beta chain features in type 1 diabetes (dated by TCRdb to the late 2010s). Beyond this particular receptor, the publication reports: A moderate but significant shortening of TCRB CDR3 length was observed in type 1 diabetes patients in all four CD4+ subsets.

These receptors' targets are unknown. Libraries were constructed by the immunoSEQ multiplex PCR assay. All of the isolated RNA was reverse transcribed with the High Capacity cDNA Reverse Transcription Kit, so expressed TCRB transcripts were sequenced. TCRdb mirrors the immuneACCESS table, restricted to in-frame sequences. Some clones are absent from its copies; in checked studies, under half trace to an unresolved V gene, and the reason for the others is unknown. Across this sample there are 120,000 or so clones, with approximately 16% seen only once. Clones ranked in the top ten supply about 2.1% of the sample. The sample was central memory CD4+ T cells from blood. The source of these receptors is a young man with type 1 diabetes.

Details on this clone: One end of the junction fails to match germline, which may point to a read error. This chain uses TRBV29-1 with TRBJ2-7; D is unresolved. The CDR3 covers 14 residues. Germline CDR1 reads SQVTM; CDR2 reads ANQGSEA. CDR3: CSAESLDGSYEQYF. The CDR3 nucleotides are TGCAGCGCTGAATCACTGGACGGTTCCTACGAGCAGTACTTC.

This clone has just a few counts. The CDR3 region has the DNA TGTGCCAGCTCATGGAATGGGGCCAACGTCCTGACTTTC. Amino acids: CASSWNGANVLTF. The chain carries TRBV6-6 and TRBJ2-6; D is undetermined. The CDR3 has 13 amino acids. The V end was cut by 8 bases, the J end by 3 bases, with 8 bases between. CDR1 and CDR2 (germline): MNHNY, SVGAGI (reference sequence).

The chain has TRBV27 and TRBJ2-3, with unresolved D. This CDR3 has 15 amino acids. V was trimmed by 5 bases and J by 4 bases, leaving 16 bases between them. Germline V gives CDR1 MNHEY, CDR2 SMNVEV (reference sequence). This chain's CDR3 is CASSLRPHTSDTQYF. As DNA, the CDR3 is TGTGCCAGCAGTCTTCGCCCTCACACATCAGATACGCAGTATTTT.

In this sample, this clone turned up a few times. This chain connects TRBV19 to TRBJ1-1; D ambiguous. The CDR3 has 15 residues. Germline CDR1 and CDR2: LNHDA and SQIVND (reference sequence). Trimming shortened V by 4 bases and J by 1 base, and 13 bases separated the two germline ends. This chain's CDR3 is CASSKVKVSNTEAFF. The CDR3 DNA reads as TGTGCCAGTAGTAAGGTAAAGGTATCGAACACTGAAGCTTTCTTT.

This clone was counted at least ten times. The chain carries TRBV10-3 and TRBJ2-4; D gene unclear. The V gene lost 5 bases and the J gene lost 7 bases, with 15 bases spanning the gap. Germline loops: CDR1 ENHRY, CDR2 SYGVKD. There are 14 residues in the CDR3. The CDR3 DNA is TGTGCCATCAGTAACAACACATCCGGGAACATTCAGTACTTC. Protein sequence: CAISNNTSGNIQYF.

This clone was observed a handful of times. V gene TRBV7-9 combines with J gene TRBJ2-2, with 8 bases fitting TRBD2. V lost 0 bases to trimming and J lost 4 bases; unmatched junction nucleotides: 1. The germline V gene encodes CDR1 SEHNR and CDR2 FQNEAQ (reference sequence). The CDR3 covers 15 residues. CDR3 sequence reads: CASSLASGATGELFF. The CDR3 DNA reads TGTGCCAGCAGCTTAGCTAGCGGGGCCACCGGGGAGCTGTTTTTT.

This clone was detected many times. This sequence joins TRBV14 and TRBJ2-5; possibly TRBD1 for D (5 bases). Per germline, CDR1 SGHDN and CDR2 FVKESK. The CDR3 has 14 amino acids. V lost 0 bases, J lost 5 bases, and 10 bases lay in between. The CDR3 loop is CASSQETVRETQYF. CDR3 nucleotide sequence: TGTGCCAGCAGCCAAGAGACAGTAAGGGAGACCCAGTACTTC.

This clone was observed a few times. V and J are TRBV28 and TRBJ1-2; 7 bases match TRBD1. The germline V gene has CDR1 MDHEN and CDR2 SYDVKM. There are 14 residues in the CDR3. The junction had 5 bases not matched to a gene; V was cut back by 2 bases and J by 5 bases. The CDR3 loop reads CASSLGDREYGYTF. For the CDR3, the DNA is TGTGCCAGCAGTTTAGGAGACAGGGAGTATGGCTACACCTTC.

The gene calls are TRBV29-1 and TRBJ2-7; a weak D match, TRBD2 (7 bases). V was shortened by 4 bases and J by 2 bases, with 9 bases between the two germline ends. Germline lookup yields CDR1 SQVTM and CDR2 ANQGSEA. CDR3 length equals 12 residues. CDR3 residues: CSVAGGPYEQYF. CDR3 sequence (DNA): TGCAGCGTTGCCGGGGGGCCCTACGAGCAGTACTTC.

In DNA form, the CDR3 reads TGTGCCAGCAGTCGGGGGTACGAGCAGTACTTC. Protein product: CASSRGYEQYF. The chain links TRBV7-2 to TRBJ2-7; a weak D match, TRBD2 (6 bases). Between the trimmed V and J ends, which lost 6 bases and 4 bases, there was a span of 7 bases. This CDR3 contains 11 residues. Germline V gene sequence: CDR1 SGHTA, CDR2 FQGNSA.

This clone was picked up many times. The CDR3 coding sequence is TGTGCCAGCAGTTTAAGGACAGGGCCTGCAACTAATGAAAAACTGTTTTTT. It specifies CASSLRTGPATNEKLFF. The chain employs TRBV27 and TRBJ1-4, with TRBD1 matching 8 bases. CDR3 length: 17 residues. With 2 bases clipped from V and 0 bases from J, the junction kept 5 bases outside the gene matches. Germline V CDR1 and CDR2: MNHEY, SMNVEV (reference sequence).

The chain combines TRBV29-1 with TRBJ1-4; D is possibly TRBD1 (6 bases). Germline CDR1 reads SQVTM; CDR2 reads ANQGSEA. The CDR3 is 13 residues long. Deletions cut 6 bases from V and 4 bases from J, with 12 bases between. CDR3 sequence: CSVSRGSNEKLFF. The DNA for the CDR3 is TGCAGCGTGTCGAGGGGGAGTAATGAAAAACTGTTTTTT.

The rearrangement links TRBV7-2 to TRBJ2-1; 9 bases agree with TRBD2. The J segment lost 1 base and the V segment lost 1 base, leaving 5 bases of the junction unmatched. Germline V gives CDR1 SGHTA, CDR2 FQGNSA. The CDR3 has 17 amino acids. The CDR3 DNA follows: TGTGCCAGCAGCTTAGGTCTAGCGGGGCGGTCCTACAATGAGCAGTTCTTC. Translated: CASSLGLAGRSYNEQFF.

This clone was picked up a small number of times. The chain combines TRBV11-2 with TRBJ1-1; tentative D call: TRBD1 (6 bases). The CDR3 has 14 residues. The V gene's germline CDR1 is SGHAT and CDR2 FQNNGV. Trimming took off 1 base at V and 5 bases at J, with 11 bases between the two ends. This CDR3 reads CASSLAPGETEAFF. The CDR3 DNA reads TGTGCCAGCAGCTTAGCCCCAGGGGAGACTGAAGCTTTCTTT.

The chain carries TRBV19 and TRBJ1-5; D is perhaps TRBD1 (5 bases). Germline V gives CDR1 LNHDA, CDR2 SQIVND (reference sequence). Deletions cut 0 bases from V and 5 bases from J, with 11 bases between. The CDR3 contains 15 residues. The CDR3 region has the DNA TGTGCCAGTAGTATAGATCCGGGGGAGCATCAGCCCCAGCATTTT. Translating it yields CASSIDPGEHQPQHF. Full variable domain (outside the CDR3, taken from reference TRBV19 and TRBJ1-5): DGGITQSPKYLFRKEGQNVTLSCEQNLNHDAMYWYRQDPGQGLRLIYYSQIVNDFQKGDIAEGYSVSREKKESFPLTVTSAQKNPTAFYLCASSIDPGEHQPQHFGDGTRLSIL.

This clone was recorded a few times. The chain carries TRBV6-6 and TRBJ1-6; possibly TRBD1 for D (5 bases). CDR3 size: 13 residues. The V and J ends lost 10 bases and 9 bases respectively, with 16 bases between them. The germline CDR1 and CDR2 sequences are MNHNY and SVGAGI (reference sequence). In nucleotides, the CDR3 is TGTGCCACCAATTCCCTAGGGGTTTCACCCCTCCACTTT. Protein product: CATNSLGVSPLHF.

This clone was counted many times. J is TRBJ2-1 and V is TRBV9; D is unclear. The V end lost 0 bases, the J end lost 8 bases, and 6 bases lay between the germline ends. This CDR3 contains 12 residues. Germline CDR1 SGDLS, CDR2 YYNGEE. This CDR3 is CASSVAAHEQFF. The CDR3, as DNA: TGTGCCAGCAGCGTAGCTGCGCATGAGCAGTTCTTC.

This clone was recorded a few times. The rearrangement joins TRBV14 to TRBJ2-1; unclear D gene. This CDR3 contains 14 residues. Germline V CDR1 and CDR2: SGHDN, FVKESK. Trimming left V 4 bases short and J 4 bases short, with 11 bases between. The CDR3 DNA reads as TGTGCCAGCAGCCTGAACCCTGGATACAATGAGCAGTTCTTC. It codes for CASSLNPGYNEQFF.

The chain employs TRBV28 and TRBJ2-7; the D is unclear. The CDR3 is made up of 13 amino acids. Trimming removed 11 bases from V and 3 bases from J, with 17 bases in between. Germline values: CDR1 MDHEN, CDR2 SYDVKM. CDR3: CASAATSIYEQYF. The CDR3, as DNA: TGTGCCTCAGCAGCAACCTCAATCTACGAGCAGTACTTC. The full variable domain, with the rest looked up from reference TRBV28 and TRBJ2-7, is DVKVTQSSRYLVKRTGEKVFLECVQDMDHENMFWYRQDPGLGLRLIYFSYDVKMKEKGDIPEGYSVSREKKERFSLILESASTNQTSMYLCASAATSIYEQYFGPGTRLTVT.

This chain's CDR3 is CASSSGVEQYF. For the CDR3, the DNA is TGTGCCAGCAGCTCAGGGGTAGAGCAGTACTTC. This chain uses TRBV6-5 with TRBJ2-7, with D possibly TRBD1 on 6 matching bases. The CDR3 spans 11 residues. From germline, CDR1 is MNHEY and CDR2 SVGAGI. With 6 bases removed from V and 7 bases from J, the gap between germline ends came to 10 bases.

Only a few counts were recorded for this clone. The J gene is TRBJ1-4, the V gene TRBV11-2; D uncertain. The CDR3 is made up of 12 amino acids. CDR1 and CDR2 from the germline V gene are SGHAT and FQNNGV. V was pared by 4 bases and J by 7 bases, with 7 bases between. CDR3 sequence reads: CASSSLVEKLFF. DNA for the CDR3: TGTGCCAGCAGCTCCTTGGTTGAAAAACTGTTTTTT. Combining the CDR3 with reference TRBV11-2 and TRBJ1-4 gives the whole variable domain EAGVAQSPRYKIIEKRQSVAFWCNPISGHATLYWYQQILGQGPKLLIQFQNNGVVDDSQLPKDRFSAERLKGVDSTLKIQPAKLEDSAVYLCASSSLVEKLFFGSGTQLSVL.